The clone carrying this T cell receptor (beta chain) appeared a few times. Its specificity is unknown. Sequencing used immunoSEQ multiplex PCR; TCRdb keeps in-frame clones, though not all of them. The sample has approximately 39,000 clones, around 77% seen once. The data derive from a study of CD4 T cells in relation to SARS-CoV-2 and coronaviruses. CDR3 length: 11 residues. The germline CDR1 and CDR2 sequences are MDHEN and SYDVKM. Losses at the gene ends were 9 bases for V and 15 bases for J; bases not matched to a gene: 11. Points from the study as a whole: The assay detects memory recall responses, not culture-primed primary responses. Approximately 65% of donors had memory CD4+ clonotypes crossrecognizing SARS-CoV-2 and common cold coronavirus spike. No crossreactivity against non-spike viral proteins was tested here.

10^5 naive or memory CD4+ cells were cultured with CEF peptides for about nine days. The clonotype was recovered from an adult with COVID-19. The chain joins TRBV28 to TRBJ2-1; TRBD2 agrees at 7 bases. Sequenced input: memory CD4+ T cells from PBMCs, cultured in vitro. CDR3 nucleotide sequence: TGTGCCAGTCACACAACTAGCGCTTGGTTCTTC. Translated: CASHTTSAWFF.